The 3 T cell receptor beta chains below all came from one sample that was sequenced in a study of T-cell memory formation after mild COVID-19. TCRdb ran MiXCR on the 5' RACE reads and lists one entry per CDR3 protein. The data contain hundreds of thousands of distinct CDR3 sequences, around 28% of them singletons. The sample comprised PBMCs or a T cell subset sorted from them (not recorded which). Receptors were obtained from an adult woman who had mild COVID-19 (a few samples of this study predate the infection). Cell type and time point are not known.

The chain employs TRBV24-1 and TRBJ1-1; perhaps TRBD1 as D (6 bases). Germline V gives CDR1 KGHDR, CDR2 SFDVKD. V was pared by 9 bases and J by 3 bases, with 16 bases between. The CDR3 loop spans 14 amino acids. This chain's CDR3 is CATSQGGGHTEAFF. The CDR3 nucleotides are TGTGCCACCTCACAGGGTGGGGGTCACACTGAAGCTTTCTTT.

This clonotype showed up just a few times. This sequence joins TRBV7-9 and TRBJ2-6; possible D gene TRBD2, 5 bases. This CDR3 comprises 16 residues. Germline loops: CDR1 SEHNR, CDR2 FQNEAQ (reference sequence). Trimming left V 0 bases short and J 4 bases short, with 10 bases between. CDR3 bases: TGTGCCAGCAGCTTAGCATCGGGGAGAGGGGCCAACGTCCTGACTTTC. This gives the protein CASSLASGRGANVLTF.

The chain has TRBV11-1 and TRBJ2-2; 11 bases match TRBD1. This CDR3 has 17 amino acids. Trimming cost V 4 bases and J 3 bases; bases outside gene matches: 7. The germline CDR1 and CDR2 sequences are SGHAT and FQDESV (reference sequence). The CDR3 nucleotides are TGTGCCAGCAGCTCGCACTGGGACAGGGGGTACACCGGGGAGCTGTTTTTT. It codes for CASSSHWDRGYTGELFF.